The 9 T cell receptor beta chains reported below all come from one sample, sequenced in a study of cytomegalovirus exposure and HLA in healthy donors. PCR primers comprised 60 Vbeta and 13 Jbeta primers. The protocol was immunoSEQ multiplex PCR, while the TCRdb copy is restricted to in-frame clones and leaves out a portion. This table holds 150,000 or so clones, around 80% found once. Sequenced: PBMCs. The receptors stem from a woman between 50 and 59 years old in good health and CMV-seropositive.

The chain carries TRBV2 and TRBJ2-1; 7 positions agree with TRBD1. Germline V gene lookup returns CDR1 SNHLY and CDR2 FYNNEI. The CDR3 loop spans 14 amino acids. The trim removed 4 bases at V and 2 bases at J, leaving 2 bases unmatched. The CDR3 bases are TGTGCCAGCAGTGGGGACAGCACCTACAATGAGCAGTTCTTC. Translating gives CASSGDSTYNEQFF.

The CDR3 DNA follows: TGTGCCAGCACCTCGGCCCAACAGGGCTACAATGAGCAGTTCTTC. It translates to CASTSAQQGYNEQFF. This chain joins TRBV5-4 and TRBJ2-1, with a weak D call TRBD1 (6 bases). The CDR3 has 15 residues. V was shortened by 6 bases and J by 3 bases, with 16 bases between the two germline ends. CDR1 is SGHNT and CDR2 is YYREEE in the germline V gene (reference sequence).

The chain links TRBV6-6 to TRBJ2-7; 10 bases map to TRBD1. J lost 6 bases, V lost 2 bases, and 4 bases had no gene match. CDR1 is MNHNY and CDR2 is SVGAGI in the germline V gene (reference sequence). This CDR3 spans 14 amino acids. The CDR3 spells CASSYPGQGLEQYF. The CDR3 coding sequence is TGTGCCAGCAGTTACCCGGGACAGGGGCTCGAGCAGTACTTC.

The rearrangement links TRBV28 to TRBJ2-7; D unresolved. Germline values: CDR1 MDHEN, CDR2 SYDVKM. This CDR3 region has 12 residues. The ends were cut back, 3 bases at V and 3 bases at J, with 6 bases in the middle. The CDR3: CASSFTVYEQYF. The CDR3, as DNA: TGTGCCAGCAGTTTCACGGTCTACGAGCAGTACTTC.

The chain has TRBV7-2 and TRBJ2-7; the match to TRBD2 covers 12 bases. The CDR3 runs 15 residues. CDR1 SGHTA and CDR2 FQGNSA come from the germline V gene. Trimming removed 4 bases from V and 4 bases from J; junction bases left unmatched: 5. Written as DNA, the CDR3 is TGTGCCAGCAGCTCAGGACTAGCGGGGCGATACGAGCAGTACTTC. Translation gives CASSSGLAGRYEQYF. The variable domain in full, completed from reference TRBV7-2 and TRBJ2-7, reads GAGVSQSPSNKVTEKGKDVELRCDPISGHTALYWYRQSLGQGLEFLIYFQGNSAPDKSGLPSDRFSAERTGGSVSTLTIQRTQQEDSAVYLCASSSGLAGRYEQYFGPGTRLTVT.

The chain links TRBV7-2 to TRBJ1-4; D is perhaps TRBD1 (6 bases). The CDR3 length is 15 residues. Trimming pared 5 bases from V and 8 bases from J, leaving 18 bases between. Germline lookup yields CDR1 SGHTA and CDR2 FQGNSA. The CDR3 sequence: CASSPTTGLGEKLFF. CDR3 nucleotide sequence: TGTGCCAGCAGCCCTACTACAGGGTTAGGGGAAAAACTGTTTTTT.

The rearrangement links TRBV4-3 to TRBJ2-3; TRBD2 matches 9 bases. Germline CDR1 and CDR2: LGHNA and YSLEER. The V segment lost 4 bases and the J segment 4 bases; nucleotides outside the gene matches: 9. The CDR3 extends over 16 amino acids. The CDR3 is CASSRLAGVESDTQYF. The DNA of the CDR3 is TGCGCCAGCAGCCGTTTAGCGGGAGTGGAGTCAGATACGCAGTATTTT.

V and J are TRBV11-3 and TRBJ2-7, with D maybe TRBD1 (5 bases). V gave up 6 bases and J gave up 4 bases, with 10 bases separating them. Germline assignment: CDR1 SGHNT and CDR2 YENEEA. The CDR3 totals 12 residues. The CDR3 nucleotides read TGTGCCAGCAGGAAAGCAGGGTACGAGCAGTACTTC. Its protein product is CASRKAGYEQYF.

In its sample, this clone was seen many times. The rearrangement links TRBV6-1 to TRBJ1-1, with D possibly TRBD1 on 5 matching bases. The CDR3 is 13 residues long. Germline V gene sequence: CDR1 MNHNS, CDR2 SASEGT. The V and J ends lost 6 bases and 1 base respectively, with 9 bases between them. The chain's CDR3 is CASSAGWNTEAFF. The DNA of the CDR3 is TGTGCCAGCAGCGCAGGGTGGAACACTGAAGCTTTCTTT.